The 25 T cell receptor beta chains below all came from one sample that was sequenced in a study of identical twins. Each CDR3 protein is one row after TCRdb ran MiXCR on the 5' RACE reads. The repertoire has just over 500,000 distinct CDR3 sequences, 22% of them found once; the top ten carry about 0.93%. The sample also formed part of further work on T cells expressing NK-cell markers.

Sequenced: CD4+ T cells sorted from blood. Source of these receptors: a woman younger than 35 in good health.

The chain has TRBV12-3 or TRBV12-4 and TRBJ2-7, with 9 positions matching TRBD2. The CDR3 consists of 14 residues. J gave up 1 base and V 6 bases, and 4 bases lay outside the gene matches. CDR3 DNA: TGTGCCAGCAGGAAAGCGGGGGGTTCCTACGAGCAGTACTTC. Protein product: CASRKAGGSYEQYF.

The chain is built from TRBV5-1 and TRBJ1-5, with D hard to call. Germline CDR1 and CDR2: SGHRS and YFSETQ. The CDR3 extends over 13 amino acids. V was clipped by 3 bases and J by 9 bases, with 13 bases between them. The CDR3 loop reads CASSSPPPRPQHF. The CDR3, as DNA: TGCGCCAGCAGCTCGCCCCCGCCAAGGCCCCAGCATTTT.

The table lists this clonotype with a few counts. This chain links TRBV10-3 with TRBJ2-5; 9 bases agree with TRBD1. The V gene's germline CDR1 is ENHRY and CDR2 SYGVKD. Unmatched junction bases numbered 10, after V lost 10 bases and J lost 4 bases. The CDR3 is 14 amino acids. CDR3 in amino acids: CATRGGQGGETQYF. The CDR3 DNA reads as TGTGCCACCCGCGGGGGACAGGGCGGAGAGACCCAGTACTTC.

There are a few counts of this clonotype. The chain links TRBV29-1 to TRBJ2-1; the match to TRBD1 covers 11 bases. The germline CDR1 and CDR2 sequences are SQVTM and ANQGSEA. V lost 7 bases and J lost 2; bases outside the gene matches: 4. This CDR3 contains 14 residues. The CDR3 coding sequence is TGCAGCGCCGTGGGACAGGGGGCCTACAATGAGCAGTTCTTC. It yields the protein CSAVGQGAYNEQFF.

This clonotype was seen at least ten times. The chain uses TRBV20-1 and TRBJ2-1; 12 bases match TRBD1. Germline V CDR1 and CDR2: DFQATT, SNEGSKA (reference sequence). V was clipped by 5 bases and J by 7 bases; unmatched bases: 9. This CDR3 is 15 amino acids long. This CDR3 is CSAASGTGGKNEQFF. CDR3 sequence (DNA): TGCAGTGCTGCCTCCGGGACAGGGGGCAAGAATGAGCAGTTCTTC.

The chain combines TRBV11-3 with TRBJ1-2; 7 bases line up with TRBD1. Trimming at V came to 5 bases and at J to 7 bases, leaving 7 bases not matched to a gene. Germline CDR1 and CDR2: SGHNT and YENEEA. The CDR3 runs to 13 residues. The CDR3 nucleotides read TGTGCCAGCAGCGCCGACAGGGAGGTTGGCTACACCTTC. Amino acids: CASSADREVGYTF. The full variable domain, in which reference TRBV11-3 and TRBJ1-2 provide the parts outside the CDR3, is EAGVVQSPRYKIIEKKQPVAFWCNPISGHNTLYWYLQNLGQGPELLIRYENEEAVDDSQLPKDRFSAERLKGVDSTLKIQPAELGDSAVYLCASSADREVGYTFGSGTRLTVV.

The rearrangement uses TRBV7-9 and TRBJ2-1, with TRBD2 matching over 12 bases. The germline V gene encodes CDR1 SEHNR and CDR2 FQNEAQ (reference sequence). The CDR3 sequence is 14 residues long. The J segment lost 7 bases and the V segment lost 6 bases, leaving 4 bases of the junction unmatched. The CDR3 reads CASRSLAGGNEQFF. Here the CDR3 DNA reads TGTGCCAGCAGAAGCCTAGCGGGAGGGAATGAGCAGTTCTTC.

The chain combines TRBV5-1 with TRBJ2-3; D may be TRBD2 (6 bases). The CDR3 consists of 14 residues. Germline V gene sequence: CDR1 SGHRS, CDR2 YFSETQ. V lost 5 bases to trimming and J lost 4 bases, with 14 bases between them. DNA for the CDR3: TGCGCCAGCAGGGACGGGAGAGTCTCAGATACGCAGTATTTT. Amino acid sequence: CASRDGRVSDTQYF.

The chain uses TRBV20-1 and TRBJ1-5; 7 bases map to TRBD1. Germline lookup yields CDR1 DFQATT and CDR2 SNEGSKA (reference sequence). The CDR3 has 13 residues. The V segment lost 6 bases and the J segment 11 bases; nucleotides outside the gene matches: 13. The CDR3: CSAEKGTEKSQHF. The CDR3 DNA reads TGCAGTGCCGAGAAGGGGACAGAAAAGTCCCAGCATTTT.

This clonotype has just a few counts. The genes are TRBV5-1 and TRBJ2-2; 9 positions match TRBD1. V was pared by 2 bases and J by 7 bases, with 3 bases of the junction left unmatched. The CDR3 contains 14 residues. CDR1 SGHRS and CDR2 YFSETQ come from the germline V gene. The CDR3 nucleotides are TGCGCCAGCAGCTTCTACAGGGGGCTCGGGGAGCTGTTTTTT. Its protein product is CASSFYRGLGELFF.

This clonotype was observed a handful of times. The chain couples TRBV20-1 to TRBJ2-2; TRBD2 is a possible D gene (5 bases). The CDR3 totals 13 residues. V gave up 3 bases and J gave up 6 bases, with 11 bases separating them. The germline CDR1 and CDR2 sequences are DFQATT and SNEGSKA (reference sequence). CDR3 residues: CSARSGRSGELFF. In DNA form, the CDR3 reads TGCAGTGCTAGGTCGGGGAGATCCGGGGAGCTGTTTTTT.

This clonotype was counted a few times. V is TRBV27 and J is TRBJ1-1; TRBD1 might be the D (6 bases). Trimming cost V 6 bases and J 4 bases, with 15 bases left between them. This CDR3 comprises 14 residues. The germline gives CDR1 MNHEY, CDR2 SMNVEV (reference sequence). In nucleotides, the CDR3 is TGTGCCAGCAGAGATAGTCAGGGGTTCACTGAAGCTTTCTTT. It encodes CASRDSQGFTEAFF.

In its sample, this clonotype was seen a few times. The chain combines TRBV7-2 with TRBJ1-2, with D uncertain. The germline V gene encodes CDR1 SGHTA and CDR2 FQGNSA. Trimming removed 2 bases at V and 6 bases at J, with 4 bases between. The CDR3 has 11 amino acids. In DNA form, the CDR3 reads TGTGCCAGCAGCTTATGGGATGGCTACACCTTC. Translated, it gives CASSLWDGYTF.

The V and J genes are TRBV20-1 and TRBJ2-1, with unresolved D. The V and J ends lost 0 bases and 6 bases respectively, with 6 bases between them. The CDR3 sequence is 12 residues long. CDR1 is DFQATT and CDR2 is SNEGSKA in the germline V gene (reference sequence). Here the CDR3 DNA reads TGCAGTGCTAGAGATTTACTCAATGAGCAGTTCTTC. Translation: CSARDLLNEQFF.

This clonotype was seen more than once but under ten times. For the CDR3, the DNA is TGTGCCAGCAGCCCCAGGTGGGCCCTGAACACTGAAGCTTTCTTT. Translating gives CASSPRWALNTEAFF. The chain joins TRBV9 to TRBJ1-1; D not certain. Trimming took 4 bases from V and 0 from J, leaving 13 bases between them. This CDR3 is 15 amino acids long. The germline V gene has CDR1 SGDLS and CDR2 YYNGEE.

J is TRBJ2-3 and V is TRBV20-1; 7 bases align to TRBD2. V shed 3 bases, J shed 6 bases, and the junction held 15 bases outside the gene matches. The CDR3 is 16 residues long. The germline CDR1 and CDR2 sequences are DFQATT and SNEGSKA (reference sequence). The CDR3 DNA reads TGCAGTGCTAGGGGGTCAGCGGGGTTGTGGGCCGATACGCAGTATTTT. It yields the protein CSARGSAGLWADTQYF.

This clonotype appeared a few times. The chain combines TRBV6-5 with TRBJ2-5; D gene uncertain. Trimming removed 4 bases at V and 1 base at J, with 4 bases between. The CDR3 spans 12 residues. Germline lookup yields CDR1 MNHEY and CDR2 SVGAGI. The CDR3 here is CASSSAQETQYF. The CDR3 coding sequence is TGTGCCAGCAGTTCCGCCCAAGAGACCCAGTACTTC.

This clonotype was seen a handful of times. The rearrangement links TRBV5-1 to TRBJ1-1; D remains ambiguous. V was shortened by 6 bases and J by 1 base, with 16 bases between the two germline ends. This CDR3 region has 15 residues. CDR1 is SGHRS and CDR2 is YFSETQ in the germline V gene. The CDR3, as DNA: TGCGCCAGCAAGGAGAGTACAGACGGGAACACTGAAGCTTTCTTT. It specifies CASKESTDGNTEAFF.

This clonotype was picked up a small number of times. The chain employs TRBV19 and TRBJ2-3; D not resolved. V was shortened by 4 bases and J by 8 bases, with 13 bases between the two germline ends. The germline V gene has CDR1 LNHDA and CDR2 SQIVND (reference sequence). CDR3 length equals 13 residues. CDR3 protein: CASSTTLSATQYF. The DNA of the CDR3 is TGTGCCAGTAGTACGACATTGTCCGCTACGCAGTATTTT. The full variable domain, rest sourced from reference TRBV19 and TRBJ2-3, is DGGITQSPKYLFRKEGQNVTLSCEQNLNHDAMYWYRQDPGQGLRLIYYSQIVNDFQKGDIAEGYSVSREKKESFPLTVTSAQKNPTAFYLCASSTTLSATQYFGPGTRLTVL.

This clonotype was seen repeatedly, ten times or more. The rearrangement links TRBV5-1 to TRBJ1-2; TRBD1 might be the D (5 bases). Trimming pared 6 bases from V and 6 bases from J, leaving 12 bases between. This CDR3 spans 12 amino acids. Germline values: CDR1 SGHRS, CDR2 YFSETQ. In DNA, the CDR3 is TGCGCCAGCAAATCCGGGACCCATGGCTACACCTTC. Protein: CASKSGTHGYTF.

The chain carries TRBV6-2 or TRBV6-3 and TRBJ2-7; D is undetermined. CDR1 and CDR2 from the germline V gene are MNHEY and SVGEGT. Trimming removed 2 bases at V and 6 bases at J, with 5 bases between. The CDR3 has 11 residues. In DNA form, the CDR3 reads TGTGCCAGCAGTTACCAATTCGAGCAGTACTTC. This codes for CASSYQFEQYF.

This clonotype was counted at least ten times. The chain links TRBV29-1 to TRBJ2-5; TRBD2 might be the D (6 bases). This CDR3 spans 12 amino acids. V was trimmed by 6 bases and J by 4 bases, leaving 12 bases between them. Germline-derived CDR1 and CDR2 are SQVTM and ANQGSEA. This CDR3 is CSVEEGRETQYF. The CDR3 region has the DNA TGCAGCGTAGAGGAGGGCCGAGAGACCCAGTACTTC.

The table lists this clonotype with a few counts. The chain uses TRBV29-1 and TRBJ2-3; D may be TRBD1 or TRBD2 (5 bases each). This CDR3 is 11 amino acids long. Trimming stripped 8 bases from V and 4 bases from J, with 10 bases between. Germline CDR1 and CDR2: SQVTM and ANQGSEA. The CDR3 DNA follows: TGCAGCTCCCGGGGCGCAGATACGCAGTATTTT. Its translation is CSSRGADTQYF.

Note on this clonotype: A junction boundary mismatches the germline segment, possibly from a read error. The chain employs TRBV19 and TRBJ1-5; 10 bases line up with TRBD1. The CDR3 has 16 amino acids. Germline V gives CDR1 LNHDA, CDR2 SQIVND (reference sequence). CDR3 amino acids: CASSTVPGQGNEPQHF. CDR3 in DNA: TGTGCCAGTAGTACCGTCCCGGGACAGGGGAATGAGCCGCAGCATTTT.

This clonotype occurred a few times. J is TRBJ2-3 and V is TRBV20-1, with 8 bases identical to TRBD2. Germline V gene lookup returns CDR1 DFQATT and CDR2 SNEGSKA (reference sequence). V dropped 4 bases and J dropped 4; count of bases not matched to a gene: 16. The CDR3 loop spans 17 amino acids. The CDR3 spells CSATTSGRRTTADTQYF. Written as DNA, the CDR3 is TGCAGTGCTACCACTAGCGGTCGTAGAACGACGGCAGATACGCAGTATTTT.